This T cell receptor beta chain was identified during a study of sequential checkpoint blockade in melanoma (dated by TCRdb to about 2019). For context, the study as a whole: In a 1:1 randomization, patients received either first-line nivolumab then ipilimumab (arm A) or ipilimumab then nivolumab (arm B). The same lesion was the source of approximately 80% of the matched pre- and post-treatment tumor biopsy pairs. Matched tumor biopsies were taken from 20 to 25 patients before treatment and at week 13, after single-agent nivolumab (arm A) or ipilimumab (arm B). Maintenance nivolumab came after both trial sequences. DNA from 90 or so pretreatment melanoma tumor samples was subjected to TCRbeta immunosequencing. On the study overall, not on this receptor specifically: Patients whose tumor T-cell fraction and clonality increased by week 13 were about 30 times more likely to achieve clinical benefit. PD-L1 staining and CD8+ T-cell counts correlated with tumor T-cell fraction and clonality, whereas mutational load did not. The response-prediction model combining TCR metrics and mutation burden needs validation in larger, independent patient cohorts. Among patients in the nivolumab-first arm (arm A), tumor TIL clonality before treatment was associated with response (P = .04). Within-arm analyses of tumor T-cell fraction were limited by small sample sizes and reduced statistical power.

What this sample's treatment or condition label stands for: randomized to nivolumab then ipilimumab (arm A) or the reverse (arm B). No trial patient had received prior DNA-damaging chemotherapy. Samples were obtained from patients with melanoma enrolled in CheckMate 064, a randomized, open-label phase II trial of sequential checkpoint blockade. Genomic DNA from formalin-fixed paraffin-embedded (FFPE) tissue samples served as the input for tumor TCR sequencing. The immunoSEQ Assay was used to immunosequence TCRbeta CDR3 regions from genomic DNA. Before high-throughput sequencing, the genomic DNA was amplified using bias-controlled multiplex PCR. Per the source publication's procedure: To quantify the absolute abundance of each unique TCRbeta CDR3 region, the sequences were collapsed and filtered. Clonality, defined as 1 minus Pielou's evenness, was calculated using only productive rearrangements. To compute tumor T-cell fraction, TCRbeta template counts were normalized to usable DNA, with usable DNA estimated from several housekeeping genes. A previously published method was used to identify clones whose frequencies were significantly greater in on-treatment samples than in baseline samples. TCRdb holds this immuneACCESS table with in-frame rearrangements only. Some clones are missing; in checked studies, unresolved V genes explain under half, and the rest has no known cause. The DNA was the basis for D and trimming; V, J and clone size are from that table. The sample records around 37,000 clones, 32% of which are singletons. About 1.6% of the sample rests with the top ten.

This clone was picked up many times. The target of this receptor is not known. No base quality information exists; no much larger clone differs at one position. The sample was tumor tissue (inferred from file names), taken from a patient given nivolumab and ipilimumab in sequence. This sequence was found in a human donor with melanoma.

The CDR3 is CASSLGTGGIYEQYF. The DNA reads as follows: TGTGCCAGCAGCCTCGGGACAGGGGGGATCTACGAGCAGTACTTC. The sequence joins TRBV11-3 to TRBJ2-7, and 11 bases in between align with TRBD1. Including the terminal cysteine and phenylalanine, the CDR3 comprises 15 residues. Only the CDR3 portion is preserved as DNA: 45 bases, with reading frame beginning at the first base. The germline V gene specifies SGHNT as CDR1 and YENEEA as CDR2. V is trimmed back by 5 bases and J by 3 bases, and the junction contains 6 bases that no gene match accounts for.